The rows below give T cell receptor beta chains drawn from one sample of a study of blood T cell repertoires in COVID-19. Using immunoSEQ multiplex PCR, the repertoire was profiled, and TCRdb retains in-frame clones only, with some absent. The sample holds 70,000 or so clones; 65% to 90% are singletons and the top ten take approximately 6%. Sample: peripheral blood. These receptor sequences come from an older woman with acute or convalescent COVID-19. The CDR3 runs from the conserved cysteine through the conserved F or W.

V	J	CDR3
TRBV19	TRBJ1-5	CASSSSEGYSNQPQHF
TRBV5-4	TRBJ2-5	CASSLGTSGGKETQYF
TRBV19	TRBJ1-2	CASTTSQGRGYTF
TRBV24-1	TRBJ1-2	CATNGHVYGYTF
TRBV5-6	TRBJ2-5	CASSLEGQGQETQYF
TRBV5-6	TRBJ2-7	CASTYVTGLSYEQYF
TRBV11-3	TRBJ1-1	CASSPSHGVGGNTEAFF
TRBV19	TRBJ1-5	CASSIVGRGPQHF
TRBV7-9	TRBJ2-1	CASSRGQGIFNEQFF
TRBV6-5	TRBJ1-2	CASSYAGGTYGYTF
TRBV4-2	TRBJ1-1	CASSQEGRQGGNTEAFF
TRBV4-2	TRBJ2-3	CASSKTLGGGPDTQYF
TRBV5-5	TRBJ1-1	CASRWSKDTNTEAFF
TRBV3-1/TRBV3-2	TRBJ1-1	CASSHGGAGAFF
TRBV6-5	TRBJ1-1	CASPGRQGTEAFF
TRBV24-1	TRBJ2-3	CATSDSGTGRDTQYF
TRBV5-1	TRBJ2-3	CASSLEQRTDTQYF
TRBV5-1	TRBJ1-3	CASSPSLQTGSPGNTIYF
TRBV5-6	TRBJ1-5	CASSPGSKDQPQHF
TRBV5-4	TRBJ2-3	CASSLGLTLGPDTQYF
TRBV15	TRBJ1-2	CATSRAQGGDGYTF
TRBV24-1	TRBJ2-3	CATSDPLAGGAVNTQYF
TRBV14	TRBJ2-7	CASSQRTLQGSPYEQYF
TRBV9	TRBJ2-2	CASSVAPRNTGELFF
TRBV3-1/TRBV3-2	TRBJ1-2	CASSQWTSSNYGYTF
TRBV18	TRBJ2-5	CASSPPFGQGETQYF
TRBV27	TRBJ1-2	CASSPPGQTIYGYTF
TRBV5-1	TRBJ1-1	CASRGRGNTEAFF
TRBV7-2	TRBJ2-1	CASSRSGLAYNEQFF
TRBV6-1	TRBJ2-2	CASSEQQPGELFF
TRBV27	TRBJ2-1	CASSFEQAADEQFF
TRBV9	TRBJ1-1	CASSSRTGGTMNTEAFF
TRBV18	TRBJ2-7	CASSLPGTSDYEQYF
TRBV5-1	TRBJ2-3	CASSLSYGDTQYF
TRBV3-1/TRBV3-2	TRBJ1-2	CASGGTGINYGYTF
TRBV7-9	TRBJ2-7	CASSSSDRGQWNEQYF
TRBV5-5	TRBJ1-2	CASSLGLGQGDGYTF
TRBV5-1	TRBJ1-1	CASSPELMNTEAFF
TRBV19	TRBJ2-2	CASSPKGQGNTGELFF
TRBV6-5	TRBJ1-1	CASSYSQGARSAEAFF
TRBV27	TRBJ2-7	CASSRQVSSYEQYF
TRBV29-1	TRBJ2-1	CSVAPRGTEQFF
TRBV15	TRBJ2-3	CATSYQSWGRSTDTQYF
TRBV9	TRBJ1-4	CASSPRGGRGEKLFF
TRBV3-1/TRBV3-2	TRBJ2-4	CASSQLGVPGIQYF
TRBV7-9	TRBJ2-5	CASSLGGTGFQETQYF
TRBV19	TRBJ2-2	CASKDSFANTGELFF
TRBV3-1/TRBV3-2	TRBJ1-5	CASSHQGQGPYQPQHF
TRBV4-2	TRBJ1-3	CASSQGLSGLNSGNTIYF
TRBV6-6	TRBJ1-5	CASQGSNQPQHF
TRBV4-2	TRBJ2-7	CASSQKKGLEYEQYF
TRBV2	TRBJ1-1	CASAILAEAFF
TRBV5-5	TRBJ2-1	CASSPLAGGYNEQFF
TRBV6-6	TRBJ2-2	CASSLRGHGFRTGELFF
TRBV4-1	TRBJ2-3	CASSQDGGTSSTDTQYF